This TCR beta chain is from a study of identifying expanded T cells in peripheral blood. Only in-frame clones appear in the TCRdb table, and some are missing; sequencing was by immunoSEQ multiplex PCR. The profile shows 90,000 or so clones, more than 70% of them singletons. This CDR3 is built from 13 residues. Germline CDR1 MGHDK, CDR2 SYGVNS. The ends were cut back, 7 bases at V and 3 bases at J, with 9 bases in the middle. The genes are TRBV25-1 and TRBJ2-2; perhaps D is TRBD1 or TRBD2 (5 bases each). The TCR sequence derives from a person aged 18 to 70 in good health. The sequencing sample was made of blood. In DNA, the CDR3 is TGTGCCAGCACGGGGACCCACACCGGGGAGCTGTTTTTT. Encoded protein: CASTGTHTGELFF.